This T cell receptor (beta chain) was sequenced during a study of blood T cell repertoires in COVID-19. Data came from immunoSEQ multiplex PCR; TCRdb stores just in-frame clones and leaves some out. This table has fewer than 250,000 clones, roughly 83% appearing once. CDR1 and CDR2 from the germline V gene are MGHRA and YSYEKL. With 0 bases removed from V and 1 base from J, the gap between germline ends came to 9 bases. The CDR3 has 15 amino acids. What was sequenced was peripheral blood. The sequence derives from a woman in her 50s with acute or convalescent COVID-19. The V gene is TRBV4-1, the J gene TRBJ1-1; possibly TRBD1 for D (5 bases). In nucleotides, the CDR3 is TGCGCCAGCAGCCAAGAAGGGGCGGCGAACACTGAAGCTTTCTTT. It translates to CASSQEGAANTEAFF.